This T cell receptor beta chain was documented in a study of T cell changes during pregnancy in multiple sclerosis. The CDR3 runs to 13 residues. V lost 7 bases, J lost 4 bases, and 13 bases lay in between. The germline V gene has CDR1 MNHEY and CDR2 SVGAGI. Sequencing used immunoSEQ multiplex PCR; TCRdb keeps in-frame clones, though not all of them. The sample shows around 68,000 clones, 91% of them seen only once. This clonotype was sampled from a female donor in good health, enrolled as a control in a pregnancy study. This material consisted of peripheral blood, taken after pregnancy. The chain combines TRBV6-5 with TRBJ1-2; possible D gene TRBD1, 6 bases. The CDR3, as DNA: TGTGCCAGCACCACAGGGTCGAGCTATGGCTACACCTTC. This encodes CASTTGSSYGYTF.